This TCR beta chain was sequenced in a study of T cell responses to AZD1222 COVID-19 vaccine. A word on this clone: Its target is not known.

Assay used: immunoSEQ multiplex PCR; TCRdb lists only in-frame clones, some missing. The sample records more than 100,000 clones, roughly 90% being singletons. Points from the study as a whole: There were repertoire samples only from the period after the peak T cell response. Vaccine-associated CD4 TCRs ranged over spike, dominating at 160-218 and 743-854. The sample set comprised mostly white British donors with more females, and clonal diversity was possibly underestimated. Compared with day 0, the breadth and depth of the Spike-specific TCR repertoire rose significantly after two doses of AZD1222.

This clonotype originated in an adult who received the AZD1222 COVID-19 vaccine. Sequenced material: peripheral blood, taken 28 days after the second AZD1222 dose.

CDR3: CASSSWGGNYNSPLHF. The DNA of the CDR3 is TGTGCCAGTAGTTCCTGGGGCGGGAACTATAATTCACCCCTCCACTTT. The genes are TRBV19 and TRBJ1-6; D is perhaps TRBD1 (5 bases). This CDR3 spans 16 amino acids. Germline assignment: CDR1 LNHDA and CDR2 SQIVND (reference sequence). V was shortened by 5 bases and J by 3 bases, with 14 bases between the two germline ends.